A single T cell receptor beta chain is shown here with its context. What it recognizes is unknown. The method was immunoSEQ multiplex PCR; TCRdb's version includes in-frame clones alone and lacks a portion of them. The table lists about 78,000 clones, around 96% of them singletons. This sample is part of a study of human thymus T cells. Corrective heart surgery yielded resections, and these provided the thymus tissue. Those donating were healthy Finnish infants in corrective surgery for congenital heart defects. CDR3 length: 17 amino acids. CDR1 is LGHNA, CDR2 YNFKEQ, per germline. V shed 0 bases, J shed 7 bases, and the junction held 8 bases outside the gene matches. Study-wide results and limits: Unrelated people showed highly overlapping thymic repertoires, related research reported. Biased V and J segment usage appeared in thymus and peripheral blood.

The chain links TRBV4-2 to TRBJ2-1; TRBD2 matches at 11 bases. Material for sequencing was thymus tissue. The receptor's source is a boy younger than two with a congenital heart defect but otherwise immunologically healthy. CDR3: CASSQDVAGGALNEQFF. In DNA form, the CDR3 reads TGTGCCAGCAGCCAAGATGTAGCGGGGGGGGCCCTTAATGAGCAGTTCTTC.